The sequence of this T cell receptor (beta chain) was determined in a study of T cell responses to AZD1222 COVID-19 vaccine. CDR1 and CDR2 from the germline V gene are ENHRY and SYGVKD. This CDR3 contains 14 residues. Trimming took 3 bases from V and 2 from J, leaving 10 bases between them. The repertoire was sequenced with immunoSEQ multiplex PCR; TCRdb's copy has only in-frame clones and lacks some. Of roughly 97,000 clones listed, about 88% are singletons. This sample comprised peripheral blood, obtained on day 0 of AZD1222 vaccination. The source is an adult in good health. The chain couples TRBV10-3 to TRBJ1-2; D remains ambiguous. For the CDR3, the DNA is TGTGCCATCAGTGAAACCGACAACAACTATGGCTACACCTTC. It is translated as CAISETDNNYGYTF.